This TCR beta chain was identified during a study of blood T cell repertoires in COVID-19 (dated by TCRdb to 2020 to 2021). Context from the whole study: Samples from collaborators originated in the United States, Italy and Spain and spanned both the acute and convalescent phases of COVID-19. Deeply sampled blood TCRbeta repertoires from subjects exposed to, actively infected with, or recovered from COVID-19 were included in the dataset. The material from the prospective study consisted of cDNA or gDNA derived from T cells, B-cell-depleted T cells, or PBMCs. The repertoires were made available in a free public database intended to serve as a resource for research on the immune response to SARS-CoV-2. HLA class I and class II types, where available, came from metadata supplied by the sample provider rather than from assay-based typing. A de-identified subject ID, COVID-19 status, age in years and sex were almost always included in the sample metadata. The samples were drawn from two sources: the first 160 participants of the ongoing ImmuneRACE study, and approximately 1,300 subjects contributed by 6 global collaborators. On the study overall, not on this receptor specifically: Clinical and demographic metadata were provided uncurated, with the amount varying by source and participant.

TCRbeta CDR3 regions were amplified from genomic DNA by means of the immunoSEQ Assay, a bias-controlled multiplex PCR. The study's own analysis went as follows. The number of nucleated cells in each sample was estimated from the amplification of reference gene primers within the assay. To quantify the absolute abundance of each unique TCRbeta CDR3 rearrangement, sequence reads were collapsed and filtered. Productive Simpson clonality was computed per sample as the square root of Simpson's diversity index over productive rearrangements. Imported from immuneACCESS, the table was reduced by TCRdb to in-frame sequences with V and J called. These copies leave out some clones; in studies compared against another copy, an unresolved V gene accounts for under half, and the cause of the remainder is not known. The V and J calls and clone size are taken from that table; D and trimming were inferred from the DNA. The sample includes roughly 80,000 clones, with approximately 88% observed a single time. The ten largest clones represent 4.5% to 7% of the sample.

Comment on this clone: The antigen it binds to is not known. No quality values exist for individual bases; no much larger clone is one base distant.

The collaborating institutions used their own protocols to collect whole blood in K2EDTA tubes. For TCRbeta analysis, collaborators shipped samples in one of three forms: frozen whole blood, isolated PBMCs, or DNA extracted from either of those sample types. V is cut by 4 bases and J by 7 bases, and the space between the germline ends is 12 bases. From its cysteine to its phenylalanine, the CDR3 spans 14 amino acids. Only CDR3 DNA is held: 42 bases, read in frame from base 1. From a lookup of the germline V gene, CDR1 and CDR2 are SGDLS and YYNGEE. Sequenced sample: peripheral blood. This clonotype was obtained from a man in his fifties or sixties with active COVID-19. Recombination joined TRBV9 with TRBJ1-6; 6 matching bases give a weak D call of TRBD1. CDR3 region: CASSNRVDNSPLHF. The sequenced DNA: TGTGCCAGCAGCAACAGGGTGGACAATTCACCCCTCCACTTT. The full variable domain, with segments outside the CDR3 supplied by the reference TRBV9 and TRBJ1-6 proteins, appears as DSGVTQTPKHLITATGQRVTLRCSPRSGDLSVYWYQQSLDQGLQFLIQYYNGEERAKGNILERFSAQQFPDLHSELNLSSLELGDSALYFCASSNRVDNSPLHFGNGTRLTVT.